The rows below give T cell receptor beta chains drawn from one sample of a study of long-term antiretroviral therapy in people with HIV. The method was immunoSEQ multiplex PCR; TCRdb's version includes in-frame clones alone and lacks a portion of them. This table has 25,000 to 35,000 clones, roughly 87% appearing once. The source was unsorted PBMCs, collected 2 years after starting antiretroviral therapy. The receptor set was obtained from a man aged 45-65 years with HIV. Each CDR3 is given with its conserved first and last residue. The D gene is left open where the match is weak. Size is stated for part of the rows, as once, few or many counts, or as a class when the clone is expanded.

TGTGCCAGCAGCCGAAGCGGGAGTGGCACCGGGGAGCTGTTTTTT	CASSRSGSGTGELFF	.	TRBV6-6	TRBJ2-2	TRBD2
TGCGCCAGCAGCTGGGGACTAGCGGGAGCCGCAGATACGCAGTATTTT	CASSWGLAGAADTQYF	once	TRBV5-1	TRBJ2-3	TRBD2
TGTGCCAGTAGTGGCAGGGGGTATCAGCCCCAGCATTTT	CASSGRGYQPQHF	.	TRBV19	TRBJ1-5	TRBD1
TGTGCCAGCAGGATGAACGGAGACTATGGCTACACCTTC	CASRMNGDYGYTF	few	TRBV5-4	TRBJ1-2	.
TGTGCCAGCTCACCTCAGTCCGCCAGGGTTAATGAAAAACTGTTTTTT	CASSPQSARVNEKLFF	.	TRBV18	TRBJ1-4	.
TGTGCCTGGAACGGGTGGGGTGGCACTGAAGCTTTCTTT	CAWNGWGGTEAFF	.	TRBV30	TRBJ1-1	.
TGTGCCAGCAGTTGCATCGTTCAGGGGGCCAACACTGAAGCTTTCTTT	CASSCIVQGANTEAFF	.	TRBV6-5	TRBJ1-1	TRBD1
TGTGCCAGCCACTCAATCAGGCACGGGAGGTCCTACGAGCAGTACTTC	CASHSIRHGRSYEQYF	.	TRBV28	TRBJ2-7	TRBD2
TGTGCCAGCTCACCGTCCGCGGGGGGGCCTGAGACCCAGTACTTC	CASSPSAGGPETQYF	.	TRBV18	TRBJ2-5	TRBD2
TGTGCCAGCAGTTTAGAAGTGTCTGGACAGGTCTATGGCTACACCTTC	CASSLEVSGQVYGYTF	.	TRBV28	TRBJ1-2	TRBD1
TGTGCCAGCTCACCACAGGGGATCGTGGGCTACACCTTC	CASSPQGIVGYTF	.	TRBV18	TRBJ1-2	.
TGTGCCAGCAGTCCCCGGGCCCCGGGCGACTATGGCTACACCTTC	CASSPRAPGDYGYTF	.	TRBV6-6	TRBJ1-2	.